Here is one T cell receptor beta chain with its context. Assay used: immunoSEQ multiplex PCR; TCRdb lists only in-frame clones, some missing. The table lists roughly 150,000 clones, less than 80% of them singletons, with roughly 19% in the top ten. Participant reports of clinical history set cohort assignment. The data originate from a study of blood T cell repertoires in COVID-19. Study in general: Italy, Spain and the United States were the sources of the convalescent and acute COVID-19 samples.

With V trimmed by 4 bases and J by 3 bases, 16 bases remained unmatched. CDR3 size: 18 residues. Germline CDR1 is MGHDK and CDR2 is SYGVNS. The TCR comes from a woman in her 70s in a cohort exposed to, infected with or recovered from COVID-19 (not recorded which). The sequenced sample was PBMCs or T cells enriched from blood (not recorded which). The chain has TRBV25-1 and TRBJ2-7; 9 nucleotides agree with TRBD1. This CDR3 is CASSALAFTGTGIYEQYF. As DNA, the CDR3 is TGTGCCAGCAGTGCCTTAGCCTTTACCGGGACAGGGATCTACGAGCAGTACTTC.